This T cell receptor beta chain stems from a study of T cell responses to AZD1222 COVID-19 vaccine. Of note for this clone: The target antigen is unknown.

Study results and limitations: The sample set comprised mostly white British donors with more females, and clonal diversity was possibly underestimated.

Clones were sequenced by immunoSEQ multiplex PCR, and TCRdb holds only the in-frame ones, with some missing. Of fewer than 90,000 clones listed, 88% are singletons. The CDR3 length is 14 residues. Trimming shortened V by 10 bases and J by 1 base, and 12 bases separated the two germline ends. CDR1 and CDR2 (germline): KGHDR, SFDVKD. The sample consisted of peripheral blood, taken on day 0 of AZD1222 vaccination. This chain uses TRBV24-1 with TRBJ2-2, with a possible D match to TRBD1 (6 bases). This sequence was found in an adult in good health. CDR3 amino acids: CATTGPGNTGELFF. The CDR3 DNA is TGTGCCACTACAGGGCCAGGGAACACCGGGGAGCTGTTTTTT.